Below are 7 T cell receptor beta chains sequenced from a single sample in a study of spatial heterogeneity in lung cancer. The time point was: sample taken at primary tumor resection. The study sequenced unsorted whole RNA from tumor, nontumor lung or frozen PBMC. TCRdb analysed the 5' RACE reads with MiXCR anew, one entry per CDR3 protein. The data contain 45,000 to 65,000 distinct CDR3 sequences, 6% to 9% of them seen just once; the ten biggest clones take up about 3%. The source material was PBMCs, sampled at surgery. These receptors were taken from a female donor with early-stage non-small cell lung cancer.

The rearrangement links TRBV6-5 to TRBJ1-2; D is unresolved. The CDR3 covers 16 residues. Trimming removed 0 bases from V and 0 bases from J, with 11 bases in between. Per germline, CDR1 MNHEY and CDR2 SVGAGI. This chain's CDR3 is CASSYSIGGTNYGYTF. DNA of the CDR3: TGTGCCAGCAGTTACTCGATCGGCGGTACTAACTATGGCTACACCTTC.

This chain connects TRBV7-2 to TRBJ2-3; a possible D gene is TRBD1 (6 bases). V dropped 4 bases and J dropped 2 bases, with 13 bases sitting between them. CDR1 and CDR2 (germline): SGHTA, FQGNSA. The CDR3 is 15 amino acids. The CDR3 DNA sequence: TGTGCCAGCAGCTACTCGGACAGCCCCACAGATACGCAGTATTTT. It translates to CASSYSDSPTDTQYF.

This clonotype was seen at least ten times. The rearrangement links TRBV25-1 to TRBJ2-6; D possibly corresponds to TRBD2 (6 bases). V dropped 6 bases and J dropped 3 bases, with 9 bases sitting between them. This CDR3 comprises 14 residues. The germline CDR1 and CDR2 sequences are MGHDK and SYGVNS. The chain's CDR3 is CASRWGGGANVLTF. CDR3 DNA sequence: TGTGCCAGCAGATGGGGAGGTGGGGCCAACGTCCTGACTTTC. The entire variable domain, with the rest obtained from reference TRBV25-1 and TRBJ2-6, is as follows: EADIYQTPRYLVIGTGKKITLECSQTMGHDKMYWYQQDPGMELHLIHYSYGVNSTEKGDLSSESTVSRIRTEHFPLTLESARPSHTSQYLCASRWGGGANVLTFGAGSRLTVL.

The rearrangement links TRBV5-5 to TRBJ1-1; D is unclear. CDR1 and CDR2 from the germline V gene are SGHKS and YYEKEE (reference sequence). The CDR3 runs 13 residues. V shed 2 bases and J shed 8 bases, with 13 bases lying between them. For the CDR3, the DNA is TGTGCCAGCAGCTTTTGGTCTCGTACAGAAGCTTTCTTT. Its translation: CASSFWSRTEAFF.

This clonotype was observed many times. The chain uses TRBV29-1 and TRBJ1-2; the D is unclear. Germline V lookup: CDR1 SQVTM, CDR2 ANQGSEA. V was clipped by 1 base and J by 6 bases, with 6 bases between them. The CDR3 is 11 amino acids. CDR3 DNA sequence: TGCAGCGTTGAAGGACACCATGGCTACACCTTC. Its translation: CSVEGHHGYTF.

This clonotype was seen many times. The chain uses TRBV19 and TRBJ2-1, with D possibly TRBD2 on 6 matching bases. The CDR3 has 14 residues. In germline, CDR1 is LNHDA, CDR2 SQIVND (reference sequence). The ends were cut back, 6 bases at V and 5 bases at J, with 14 bases in the middle. CDR3 nucleotide sequence: TGTGCCAGTAGGGTTTCGGGAGCCAACAATGAGCAGTTCTTC. Residues: CASRVSGANNEQFF.

The V gene is TRBV5-1, the J gene TRBJ1-1, with unresolved D. CDR1 and CDR2 (germline): SGHRS, YFSETQ. Between the trimmed V and J ends, which lost 1 base and 5 bases, there was a span of 15 bases. This CDR3 comprises 15 residues. In DNA form, the CDR3 reads TGCGCCAGCAGCTTGAGGATGGGTCGGAGTACTGAAGCTTTCTTT. Translating it yields CASSLRMGRSTEAFF. Variable domain in full (rest from reference TRBV5-1 and TRBJ1-1): KAGVTQTPRYLIKTRGQQVTLSCSPISGHRSVSWYQQTPGQGLQFLFEYFSETQRNKGNFPGRFSGRQFSNSRSEMNVSTLELGDSALYLCASSLRMGRSTEAFFGQGTRLTVV.